This T cell receptor (beta chain) is drawn from a study of CD8 T cells in ankylosing spondylitis. This clonotype occurred many times. One entry per CDR3 protein results from TCRdb running MiXCR on the 5' RACE reads. The table includes 150,000 to 200,000 distinct CDR3 sequences, 11% detected once. CDR1 and CDR2 (germline): LGHDT, YNNKEL (reference sequence). V was trimmed by 0 bases and J by 8 bases, leaving 8 bases between them. This CDR3 is built from 13 residues. The sequencing sample was made of blood, either unsorted or a sorted T cell fraction (not recorded which). The source is a male donor with ankylosing spondylitis or in good health (not recorded which). The V and J genes are TRBV3-1 and TRBJ2-1; D not resolved. CDR3: CASSQDRNYEQFF. As DNA, the CDR3 is TGTGCCAGCAGCCAAGATCGGAACTATGAGCAGTTCTTC.